This T cell receptor (beta chain) was captured by sequencing in a study of beta chain features in type 1 diabetes (dated by TCRdb to about 2018). In terms of the full investigation: Mean age, gender distribution, total cell number and subset yield did not differ between patients and healthy donors. A total of 107,917,701 sorted cells were examined across all samples, and RNA yield correlated strongly with the number of cells per subset. In the study, TCRB repertoires of sorted circulating CD4+ T cell subsets from recently diagnosed type 1 diabetes patients were compared with those of matched healthy donors. Whereas all 28 donors provided naive and central memory subsets, regulatory and stem cell-like memory subsets were isolated from just 8 patients and roughly eight healthy donors. Results the study describes overall, beyond this receptor: Because cDNA was sequenced instead of genomic DNA, activated cells with high expression could be over-represented, although the groups did not differ in activation or CD3 levels. Only small numbers of individuals were included in the HLA sub-analyses, which left unresolved whether HLA type had any influence on TCRB rearrangement. The naive, central memory and regulatory TCRB repertoires appeared to resemble one another more closely among patients than among healthy donors. Shorter templates might be favored by PCR, yet because patient and control samples were amplified and corrected together, any such skew would affect both groups equally. In all four CD4+ subsets, TCRB CDR3 length was moderately but significantly shorter in type 1 diabetes patients. Fewer insertions and more nucleotide deletions at VDJ recombination sites were observed in patients with type 1 diabetes, implying thymic rearrangement abnormalities.

Reading the germline V gene gives CDR1 MGHDK and CDR2 SYGVNS. V is clipped by 4 bases and J by 7 bases, and the sequence between their germline boundaries is 11 bases long. Its CDR3 holds 13 amino acids, cysteine through phenylalanine. The DNA shown is the 39-base CDR3, in frame from base 1. The entire isolated RNA was reverse transcribed using the High Capacity cDNA Reverse Transcription Kit, and thus expressed TCRB transcripts were sequenced. Deep immunoSEQ sequencing was performed on naive, central memory and regulatory T cell samples, with an average of about 4 million total reads per sample. Sorted cells were lysed in RLT buffer, and RNA was extracted using DNase-treated RNeasy Micro or Mini kits according to cell number. Each cell subset was processed on its own to prevent cross-contamination, while patient and healthy donor samples were processed together. Using the immunoSEQ multiplex PCR, TCRB sequences were amplified from cDNA into 87-bp fragments spanning the CDR3 region. Sequencing of the amplicons was done on the Illumina HiSeq platform. The authors processed their data as follows. Synthetic template baselines were used to correct PCR bias computationally, reads within Hamming distance 2 were collapsed, and singletons that could not be merged were discarded. By aligning reads against IMGT, V, D and J genes, CDR3 length, and insertions or deletions at six rearrangement sites were assigned. Within each subset, clonotype counts were normalized to the number of sorted cells before true diversity and Gini coefficients were calculated with the tcR R package. The overlap coefficient, calculated on TCRB nucleotide sequences, was used to quantify repertoire sharing. As a proxy for the pre-selection repertoire, out-of-frame TCRB sequences from naive cells were analyzed. Here the immuneACCESS table is served through TCRdb, limited to in-frame sequences with V and J called. Missing clones are a known gap in these copies; in checked studies unresolved V genes cover under half, and the rest lacks a known reason. The V and J calls and clone size come from that table; D and trimming were worked out from the DNA. This sample gives over 600,000 clones in total; around an eighth of them show up just once. 0.095% to 0.15% of the sample comes from the top ten.

In regard to this clone: Its antigen remains unidentified. Base qualities were left out, and no much larger clone turns up one base away.

A single peripheral blood draw of about 120 mL on average was collected from each donor into heparinised tubes. A BD FACSAria II and a panel including CD45RO, CCR7, CD25, CD127, CD95 and CD27 were used to sort naive, central memory, regulatory and stem cell-like memory CD4+ T cells. Every sorted population had a purity above 95%. PBMCs were isolated right away by Lymphoprep density gradient centrifugation and were stained directly, without culture. Samples were stained and sorted in pairs, with one healthy donor and one patient per experiment, so that batch effects were minimized. Recombination connected TRBV25-1 to TRBJ2-4; perhaps TRBD1 is the D gene, with 5 bases matching. Material: naive CD4+ T cells from blood. The cell subset or site label of this sample denotes: true naive CD4+ T cells. The TCR comes from a man aged 25 to 40 with type 1 diabetes. The DNA sequence is TGTGCCAGCAGTGTAGCAGGGAAGAACATTCAGTACTTC. The encoded protein is CASSVAGKNIQYF. This CDR3, with the reference TRBV25-1 and TRBJ2-4 proteins standing in past its ends, gives the full variable domain EADIYQTPRYLVIGTGKKITLECSQTMGHDKMYWYQQDPGMELHLIHYSYGVNSTEKGDLSSESTVSRIRTEHFPLTLESARPSHTSQYLCASSVAGKNIQYFGAGTRLSVL.